These 14 T cell receptor beta chains were all obtained from the same sample, sequenced in a study of T cells after yellow fever vaccination (dated by TCRdb to 2018 to 2020). Library preparation used 5' RACE. Sequencing was performed on an Illumina HiSeq 2500. In TCRdb, the public reads were trimmed at Q25 with fastp and aligned with MiXCR, with productive beta chains retained. When rows share a CDR3 protein, they turn into one entry using the most common DNA and genes. For this sample there are around 53,000 distinct CDR3 sequences; approximately 7% appear just once. Around 24% of the sample is held by the ten biggest clonotypes. The sample's treatment or condition label, decoded: live attenuated yellow fever vaccine strain. The source was CD8+ T cells not binding an NS4B(214-222) dextramer, sorted from PBMCs, collected about 41 days after the first yellow fever vaccination. The cell subset or site label here, explained by the study, means: NS4B epitope dextramer-negative CD8 T cells. The source is a man in his late teens or twenties who received the YFV17D yellow fever vaccine.

This clonotype was seen only a few times. The chain has TRBV4-3 and TRBJ1-1; possibly TRBD1 for D (6 bases). V was trimmed by 4 bases and J by 2 bases, leaving 14 bases between them. Per the germline V gene, CDR1 is LGHNA and CDR2 is YSLEER. The CDR3 loop spans 15 amino acids. The CDR3 region is CASSPSRGPNTEAFF. CDR3 nucleotides: TGCGCCAGCAGCCCAAGTCGGGGGCCTAACACTGAAGCTTTCTTT.

This clonotype was recorded at least ten times. The rearrangement links TRBV4-2 to TRBJ2-7; tentative D call: TRBD1 (6 bases). V lost 3 bases to trimming and J lost 7 bases, with 13 bases between them. The CDR3 sequence is 13 residues long. CDR1 is LGHNA, CDR2 YNFKEQ, per germline. The CDR3 region has the DNA TGTGCCAGCAGCCAGGCAAGGGGGAGAGAGCAGTACTTC. Its protein product is CASSQARGREQYF.

This sequence joins TRBV6-2 or TRBV6-3 and TRBJ1-5, with D perhaps TRBD1 (5 bases). CDR1 is MNHEY and CDR2 is SVGEGT in the germline V gene. This CDR3 comprises 15 residues. Between the trimmed V and J ends, which lost 6 bases and 2 bases, there was a span of 14 bases. CDR3: CASSWDDGGNQPQHF. The CDR3 DNA is TGTGCCAGCAGCTGGGACGATGGGGGCAATCAGCCCCAGCATTTT.

This clonotype was detected only a few times. The chain has TRBV20-1 and TRBJ2-1, with 8 bases lining up with TRBD1. The CDR3 runs to 13 residues. After removal of 3 bases from V and 6 bases from J, the junction contained 4 bases not matched to a gene. Germline CDR1 is DFQATT and CDR2 is SNEGSKA (reference sequence). CDR3 sequence (DNA): TGCAGTGCTAGGCCCGGGACAGGCAATGAGCAGTTCTTC. Translated: CSARPGTGNEQFF.

This clonotype appeared many times. The V and J genes are TRBV7-2 and TRBJ2-7; 11 bases match TRBD1. Germline CDR1 reads SGHTA; CDR2 reads FQGNSA. Trimming at V came to 1 base and at J to 5 bases, leaving 4 bases not matched to a gene. This CDR3 is built from 15 residues. CDR3 sequence: CASSLVDRGQNEQYV. The CDR3 DNA reads as TGTGCCAGCAGCTTAGTGGACAGGGGGCAAAACGAGCAGTACGTC.

This clonotype was recorded many times. V gene TRBV15 combines with J gene TRBJ1-5; D is unclear. CDR1 and CDR2 from the germline V gene are LNHNV and YYDKDF (reference sequence). V lost 7 bases and J 4 bases, leaving 23 bases between the germline ends. This CDR3 region has 17 residues. CDR3 DNA: TGTGCCACCACCGACGCAAATGGCCTCTACGGGAATCAGCCCCAGCATTTT. Amino acid sequence: CATTDANGLYGNQPQHF.

This clonotype has just a few counts. This chain links TRBV20-1 with TRBJ1-1, with D unclear. V dropped 0 bases and J dropped 0 bases, with 11 bases sitting between them. The CDR3 has 15 amino acids. From germline, CDR1 is DFQATT and CDR2 SNEGSKA (reference sequence). DNA for the CDR3: TGCAGTGCTAGAGATCGGCACAGCATGAACACTGAAGCTTTCTTT. Its translation: CSARDRHSMNTEAFF.

This clonotype has a handful of counts. V gene TRBV6-5 combines with J gene TRBJ1-2; D remains unclear. This CDR3 contains 15 residues. Trimming stripped 0 bases from V and 8 bases from J, with 16 bases between. Germline loops: CDR1 MNHEY, CDR2 SVGAGI. Here the CDR3 reads CASSYSTGSQRGYTF. CDR3 coding DNA: TGTGCCAGCAGTTACTCGACCGGGAGCCAGAGGGGCTACACCTTC.

V and J are TRBV7-9 and TRBJ2-5; 11 bases map to TRBD2. The germline V gene encodes CDR1 SEHNR and CDR2 FQNEAQ (reference sequence). V lost 5 bases to trimming and J lost 1 base; unmatched junction nucleotides: 6. The CDR3 contains 16 residues. In DNA form, the CDR3 reads TGTGCCAGCAGCACCCTTAGCGGGGGGGCCCAAGAGACCCAGTACTTC. Protein product: CASSTLSGGAQETQYF.

V usage is TRBV7-2 and J usage is TRBJ1-6; D is unclear. V was clipped by 6 bases and J by 8 bases, with 17 bases between them. Looked up from germline, CDR1 is SGHTA and CDR2 is FQGNSA. This CDR3 is built from 15 residues. CDR3 protein: CASRDFRVLHSPLHF. CDR3 nucleotides: TGTGCCAGCAGAGATTTCCGCGTCTTGCATTCACCCCTCCACTTT.

CDR3 loop: CASSPLDQGLNEQFF. Written as DNA, the CDR3 is TGTGCCAGCAGCCCCCTGGATCAGGGGCTAAATGAGCAGTTCTTC. This chain links TRBV7-9 with TRBJ2-1, with D possibly matching TRBD1 (6 bases). The CDR3 spans 15 residues. CDR1 SEHNR and CDR2 FQNEAQ come from the germline V gene (reference sequence). Trimming left V 5 bases short and J 7 bases short, with 18 bases between.

This sequence joins TRBV9 and TRBJ2-3; D perhaps matches TRBD2 (6 bases). The germline V gene encodes CDR1 SGDLS and CDR2 YYNGEE. This CDR3 is built from 15 residues. V was trimmed by 2 bases and J by 3 bases, leaving 13 bases between them. The CDR3 spells CASSVQGLSTDTQYF. For the CDR3, the DNA is TGTGCCAGCAGCGTTCAAGGACTATCTACAGATACGCAGTATTTT.

The J gene is TRBJ2-3, the V gene TRBV6-2 or TRBV6-3; 8 nucleotides match TRBD2. Losses at the gene ends were 5 bases for V and 3 bases for J; bases not matched to a gene: 7. The CDR3 has 15 residues. In germline, CDR1 is MNHEY, CDR2 SVGEGT. The CDR3 DNA follows: TGTGCCAGCAGTGAACGGGGGGGGAGAACAGATACGCAGTATTTT. Translated: CASSERGGRTDTQYF.

Ten or more counts support this clonotype. This sequence joins TRBV4-2 and TRBJ2-5; TRBD2 matches at 11 bases. Germline V gene lookup returns CDR1 LGHNA and CDR2 YNFKEQ. V lost 3 bases, J lost 2 bases, and 8 bases stayed unmatched. This CDR3 contains 17 residues. The CDR3 region is CASSQGELAGVQETQYF. In DNA form, the CDR3 reads TGTGCCAGCAGCCAGGGGGAACTAGCGGGGGTTCAAGAGACCCAGTACTTC.